This TCR beta chain comes out of a study of T cells after yellow fever vaccination (dated by TCRdb to between 2018 and 2020). A note on the overall study: The SMART-Seq v4 Ultra Low Input RNA kit was used to prepare libraries from fractions with low cell numbers. The cohort comprised two healthy male donors, one aged 18 to 29 and one aged 30 to 40 years. Blood was drawn at multiple timepoints before and after primary and secondary immunization, with bulk PBMC replicates and cell subsets isolated. To track T-cell clones before and after primary and booster YFV17D yellow fever vaccination, bulk TCR alpha and beta repertoires were sequenced longitudinally.

According to the study, the label for this sample's treatment or condition signals: live attenuated yellow fever vaccine strain. At each blood-draw timepoint, two biological replicates of bulk PBMCs were collected. A standard Ficoll-Paque protocol was used to isolate PBMCs from peripheral blood. TriZol was used to extract RNA from bulk PBMCs, CD4 and CD8 fractions, and dextramer-positive and dextramer-negative fractions. This clonotype showed up many times. No antigen is known for it. One base away there is no much larger clone; base qualities are not given. Study-level results and caveats: Because the study included only a couple of donors, the extent to which the findings can be generalized is limited. The secondary T-cell response was found to be weaker but faster than the primary response, with a peak reached on day 5 rather than on day 15. Because abundant contaminating clonotypes from the bulk population could be contained in FACS-sorted repertoires, computational filtering was required. Most clones expanded after primary vaccination were re-detected after the booster (around 96% of CD4 and around 86% of CD8), suggesting broad memory maintenance. A small share of clonotypes was detected in both CD4 and CD8 compartments, with the overlap likely arising from convergent recombination.

Synthesis of TCR cDNA relied on 5'RACE template switching, a step that introduced a universal primer site along with unique molecular identifiers. Priming for cDNA synthesis came from both the TCR alpha and TCR beta constant segments. Library amplification used two PCR steps, and the second PCR step added sample barcodes and sequencing adapters. Sequencing of the libraries was done on either Illumina HiSeq 2500 (2x100 bp) or NovaSeq (2x150 bp). The authors' analysis ran thus. MIGEC handled demultiplexing of reads and collapsing into UMI consensus sequences, while MiXCR performed V(D)J alignment. Vaccine-responding clonotypes were identified with edgeR using replicate PBMC samples, with FDR below 0.01 and a log2 fold change above 5 up to day 15 being required. Bulk clonotypes were assigned CD4 or CD8 identity according to which sequenced CD4 or CD8 repertoire held them at higher abundance. TCRdb reran the public reads through fastp at Q25 and MiXCR, keeping productive beta chains. Rows matching on CDR3 protein sequence are summarized as one entry with the most common DNA and genes. The V and J calls shown here were made by TCRdb, not taken from the authors' results. Recorded for this sample are about 400,000 distinct CDR3 sequences; 6.2% of them occurred a single time. Approximately 15% of the sample comes from the top ten.

V is pared back by 4 bases and J by 4 bases, with 7 bases lying between the germline termini. The CDR3 has 13 amino acids, counting the end cysteine and phenylalanine. Here the CDR3 DNA is all that survives: 39 bases in frame from base 1. The germline V gene supplies CDR1 MNHEY and CDR2 SVGEGT. This receptor chain uses TRBV6-2 or TRBV6-3 and TRBJ2-2, with no confidently assigned D gene. The receptor was isolated from a man aged 25 to 40 who received the YFV17D yellow fever vaccine. Sequences were derived from PBMCs, sampled 5 days after the yellow fever booster vaccination. DNA sequence: TGTGCCAGCAGTTCCCTAGGCACCGGGGAGCTGTTTTTT. Translated, it gives CASSSLGTGELFF.